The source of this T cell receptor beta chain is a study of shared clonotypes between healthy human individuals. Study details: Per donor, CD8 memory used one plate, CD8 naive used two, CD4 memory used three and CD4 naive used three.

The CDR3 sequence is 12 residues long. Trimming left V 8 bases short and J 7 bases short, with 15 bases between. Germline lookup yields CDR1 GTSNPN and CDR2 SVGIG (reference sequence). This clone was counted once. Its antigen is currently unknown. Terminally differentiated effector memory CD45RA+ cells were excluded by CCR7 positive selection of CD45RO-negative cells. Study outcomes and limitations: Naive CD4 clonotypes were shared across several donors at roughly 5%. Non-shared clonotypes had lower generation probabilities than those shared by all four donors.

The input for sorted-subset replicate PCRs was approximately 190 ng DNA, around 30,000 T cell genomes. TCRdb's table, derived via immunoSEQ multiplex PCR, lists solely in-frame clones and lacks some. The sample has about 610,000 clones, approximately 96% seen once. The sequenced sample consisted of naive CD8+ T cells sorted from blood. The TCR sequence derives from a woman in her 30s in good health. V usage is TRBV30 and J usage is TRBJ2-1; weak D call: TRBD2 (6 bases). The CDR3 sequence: CAQGGLANEQFF. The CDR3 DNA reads TGTGCCCAAGGAGGGCTAGCGAATGAGCAGTTCTTC.